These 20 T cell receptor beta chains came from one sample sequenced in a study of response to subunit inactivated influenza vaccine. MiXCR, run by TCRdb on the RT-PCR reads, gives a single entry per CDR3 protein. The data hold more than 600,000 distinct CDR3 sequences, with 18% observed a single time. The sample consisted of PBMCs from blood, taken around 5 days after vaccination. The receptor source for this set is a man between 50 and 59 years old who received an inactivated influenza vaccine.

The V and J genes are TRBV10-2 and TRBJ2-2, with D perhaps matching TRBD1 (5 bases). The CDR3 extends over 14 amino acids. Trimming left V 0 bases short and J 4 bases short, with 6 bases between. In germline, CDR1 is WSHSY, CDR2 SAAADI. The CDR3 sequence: CASSESGVTGELFF. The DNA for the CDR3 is TGCGCCAGCAGTGAGTCAGGGGTCACCGGGGAGCTGTTTTTT.

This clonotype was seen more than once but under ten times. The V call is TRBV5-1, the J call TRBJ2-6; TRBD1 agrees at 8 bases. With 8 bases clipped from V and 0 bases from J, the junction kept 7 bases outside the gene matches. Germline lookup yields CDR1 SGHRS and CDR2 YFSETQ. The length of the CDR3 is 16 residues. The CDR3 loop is CASTGTGVSGANVLTF. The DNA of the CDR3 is TGCGCCAGTACCGGGACAGGAGTCTCTGGGGCCAACGTCCTGACTTTC.

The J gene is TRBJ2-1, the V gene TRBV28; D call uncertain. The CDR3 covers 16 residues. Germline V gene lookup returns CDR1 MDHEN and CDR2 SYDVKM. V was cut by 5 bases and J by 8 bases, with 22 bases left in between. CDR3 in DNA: TGTGCCAGCAGTCGGACCGTAGCCGTTCGGAAGGATGAGCAGTTCTTC. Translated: CASSRTVAVRKDEQFF.

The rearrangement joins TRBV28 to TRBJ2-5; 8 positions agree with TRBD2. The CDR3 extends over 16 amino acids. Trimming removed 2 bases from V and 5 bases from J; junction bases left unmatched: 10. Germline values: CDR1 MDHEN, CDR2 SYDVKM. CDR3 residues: CASSLVSLAGGETQYF. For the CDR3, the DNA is TGTGCCAGCAGTTTAGTTTCGCTAGCGGGTGGTGAGACCCAGTACTTC.

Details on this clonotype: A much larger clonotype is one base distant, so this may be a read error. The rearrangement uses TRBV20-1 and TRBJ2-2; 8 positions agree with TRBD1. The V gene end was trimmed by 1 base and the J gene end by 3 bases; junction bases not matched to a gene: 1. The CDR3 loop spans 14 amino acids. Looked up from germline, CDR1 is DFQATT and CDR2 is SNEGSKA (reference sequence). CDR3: CSARGQGHTGELFF. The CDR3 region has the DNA TGCAGTGCTAGAGGACAGGGGCACACCGGGGAGCTGTTTTTT.

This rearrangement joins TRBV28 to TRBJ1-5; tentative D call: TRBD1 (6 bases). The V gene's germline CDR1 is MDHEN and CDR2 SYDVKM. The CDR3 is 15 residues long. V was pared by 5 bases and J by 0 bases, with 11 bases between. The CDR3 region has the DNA TGTGCCAGCAGTCCCCAGGGGAATAGCAATCAGCCCCAGCATTTT. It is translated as CASSPQGNSNQPQHF.

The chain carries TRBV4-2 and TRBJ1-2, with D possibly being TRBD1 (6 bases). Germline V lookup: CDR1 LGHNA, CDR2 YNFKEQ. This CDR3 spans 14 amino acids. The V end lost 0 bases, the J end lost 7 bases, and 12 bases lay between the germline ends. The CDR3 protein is CASSQDRGGPGYTF. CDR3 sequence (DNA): TGTGCCAGCAGCCAAGACAGGGGCGGGCCTGGCTACACCTTC.

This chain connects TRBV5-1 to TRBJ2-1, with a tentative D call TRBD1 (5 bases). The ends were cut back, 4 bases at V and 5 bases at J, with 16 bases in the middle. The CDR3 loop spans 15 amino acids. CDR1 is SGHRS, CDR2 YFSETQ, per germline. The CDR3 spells CASSPSGQQDNEQFF. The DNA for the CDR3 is TGCGCCAGCAGCCCATCAGGGCAACAGGACAATGAGCAGTTCTTC.

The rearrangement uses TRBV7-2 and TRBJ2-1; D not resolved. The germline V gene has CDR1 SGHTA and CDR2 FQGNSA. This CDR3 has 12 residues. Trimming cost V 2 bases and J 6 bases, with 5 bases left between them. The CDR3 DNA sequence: TGTGCCAGCAGCTTAATCATCAATGAGCAGTTCTTC. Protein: CASSLIINEQFF.

The CDR3 spells CATTSSGTENTEAFF. The CDR3 DNA reads as TGTGCCACCACTAGTAGCGGGACAGAGAACACTGAAGCTTTCTTT. The chain has TRBV2 and TRBJ1-1, with 7 bases aligning to TRBD1. V dropped 10 bases and J dropped 1; count of bases not matched to a gene: 12. Per germline, CDR1 SNHLY and CDR2 FYNNEI. The CDR3 runs 15 residues.

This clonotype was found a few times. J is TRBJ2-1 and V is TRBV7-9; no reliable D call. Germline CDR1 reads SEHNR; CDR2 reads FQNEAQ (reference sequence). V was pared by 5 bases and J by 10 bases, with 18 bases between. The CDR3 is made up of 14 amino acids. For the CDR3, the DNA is TGTGCCAGCAGCCCTGATCTCTTCCACGCGGAGCAGTTCTTC. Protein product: CASSPDLFHAEQFF.

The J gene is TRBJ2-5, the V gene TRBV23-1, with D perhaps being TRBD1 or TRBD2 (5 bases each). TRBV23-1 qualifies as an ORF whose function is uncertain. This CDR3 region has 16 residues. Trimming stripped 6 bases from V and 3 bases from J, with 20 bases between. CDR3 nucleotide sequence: TGCGCCAGCAGCCCCATTCGGCCGGGACGGAAAGAGACCCAGTACTTC. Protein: CASSPIRPGRKETQYF.

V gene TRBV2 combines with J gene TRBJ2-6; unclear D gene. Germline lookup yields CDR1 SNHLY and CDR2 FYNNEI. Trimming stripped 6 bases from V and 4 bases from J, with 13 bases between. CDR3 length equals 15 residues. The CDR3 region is CASRTLFSGANVLTF. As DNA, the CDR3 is TGTGCCAGCAGGACCCTATTCTCCGGGGCCAACGTCCTGACTTTC.

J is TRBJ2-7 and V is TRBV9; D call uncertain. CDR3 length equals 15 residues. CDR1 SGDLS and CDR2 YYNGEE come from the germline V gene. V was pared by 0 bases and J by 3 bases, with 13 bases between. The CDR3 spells CASSVGNVARYEQYF. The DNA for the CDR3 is TGTGCCAGCAGCGTAGGAAACGTAGCCCGCTACGAGCAGTACTTC.

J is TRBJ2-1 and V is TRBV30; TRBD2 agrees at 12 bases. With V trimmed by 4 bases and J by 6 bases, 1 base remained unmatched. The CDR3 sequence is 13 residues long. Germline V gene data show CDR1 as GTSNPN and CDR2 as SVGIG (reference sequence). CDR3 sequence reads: CAWKLAGGNEQFF. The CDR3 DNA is TGTGCCTGGAAACTAGCGGGGGGCAATGAGCAGTTCTTC.

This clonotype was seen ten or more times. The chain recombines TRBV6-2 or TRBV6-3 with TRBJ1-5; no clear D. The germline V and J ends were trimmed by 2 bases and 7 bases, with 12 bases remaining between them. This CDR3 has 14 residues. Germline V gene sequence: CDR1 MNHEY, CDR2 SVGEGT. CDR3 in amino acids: CASSYPPGSQPQHF. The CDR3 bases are TGTGCCAGCAGTTACCCCCCGGGCTCACAGCCCCAGCATTTT.

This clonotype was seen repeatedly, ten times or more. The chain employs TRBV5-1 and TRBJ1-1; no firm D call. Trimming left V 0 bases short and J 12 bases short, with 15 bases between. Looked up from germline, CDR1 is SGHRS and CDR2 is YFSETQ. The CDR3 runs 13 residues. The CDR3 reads CASSLAVGRETFF. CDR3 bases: TGCGCCAGCAGCTTGGCGGTGGGGAGGGAAACTTTCTTT.

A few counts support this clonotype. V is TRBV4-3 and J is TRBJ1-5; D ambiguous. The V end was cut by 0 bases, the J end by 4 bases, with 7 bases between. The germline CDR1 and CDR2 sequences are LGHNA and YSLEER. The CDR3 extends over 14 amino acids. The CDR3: CASSQEMYNQPQHF. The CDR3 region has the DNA TGCGCCAGCAGCCAAGAGATGTATAATCAGCCCCAGCATTTT.

The CDR3 protein is CASRGTRGSNYGYTF. The CDR3 coding sequence is TGTGCCAGCAGGGGGACAAGGGGCTCTAACTATGGCTACACCTTC. This chain links TRBV27 with TRBJ1-2; D perhaps matches TRBD1 (6 bases). V lost 6 bases to trimming and J lost 0 bases, with 14 bases between them. Germline CDR1 reads MNHEY; CDR2 reads SMNVEV (reference sequence). CDR3 length: 15 residues.

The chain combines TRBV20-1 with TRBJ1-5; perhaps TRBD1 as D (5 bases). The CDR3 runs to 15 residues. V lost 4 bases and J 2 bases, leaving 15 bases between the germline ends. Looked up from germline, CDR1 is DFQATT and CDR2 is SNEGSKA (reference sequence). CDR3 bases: TGCAGTGCTATTCAATGGGGCGGAGGCAATCAGCCCCAGCATTTT. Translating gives CSAIQWGGGNQPQHF.